The present TCR beta chain was sequenced within a study of blood T cell repertoires in COVID-19. About the study: PBMCs, B-cell-depleted T cells, or T cells were the source of the cDNA or gDNA that made up the material.

Sequenced by immunoSEQ multiplex PCR; TCRdb stores in-frame clones only, minus some. The sample consists of about 210,000 clones, approximately 78% of them appearing once. The receptor's source is a woman in her 70s with COVID-19, enrolled during active disease. Sequenced input: peripheral blood.

The CDR3 DNA follows: TGTGCCAGCAGCTCGGACAGGGGCTACGAGCAGTACTTC. This codes for CASSSDRGYEQYF. The chain employs TRBV2 and TRBJ2-7; 9 bases map to TRBD1. This CDR3 has 13 residues. Germline loops: CDR1 SNHLY, CDR2 FYNNEI. The V segment lost 6 bases and the J segment 3 bases; nucleotides outside the gene matches: 3.